Following are 28 T cell receptor beta chains from one sample sequenced in a study of control samples from healthy donors and cancer patients (dated by TCRdb to the early 2020s). Library construction relied on the immunoSEQ multiplex PCR assay. TCRdb re-hosts the immuneACCESS table, in-frame sequences only. Its copies lack some clones; in the studies checked, an unresolved V gene accounts for under half of them, and the cause for the rest is not known. Within this sample are 12,000 to 15,000 clones, with about 80% of them counted one time only. Over 15% of the sample lies in the top ten. The material sequenced was formalin-fixed, paraffin-embedded tissue. These TCRs come from a female donor with lung cancer.

The chain uses TRBV5-1 and TRBJ2-7; weak D call: TRBD2 (6 bases). The length of the CDR3 is 14 residues. Trimming took off 1 base at V and 3 bases at J, with 11 bases between the two ends. Germline V gives CDR1 SGHRS, CDR2 YFSETQ. CDR3: CASSLLEGYYEQYF. The CDR3 coding sequence is TGCGCCAGCAGCTTGTTGGAGGGTTACTACGAGCAGTACTTC.

J is TRBJ1-6 and V is TRBV6-2 or TRBV6-3; 9 nucleotides align to TRBD1. Germline CDR1 reads MNHEY; CDR2 reads SVGEGT. V lost 6 bases to trimming and J lost 10 bases; unmatched junction nucleotides: 13. This CDR3 region has 16 residues. The CDR3 nucleotides read TGTGCCAGCAGCCAGCAAACCGGGACAGGGTCCTCACCCCTCCACTTT. Residues: CASSQQTGTGSSPLHF.

The chain has TRBV5-1 and TRBJ2-5; 14 bases map to TRBD2. Germline V lookup: CDR1 SGHRS, CDR2 YFSETQ. This CDR3 has 15 amino acids. Trimming removed 4 bases from V and 5 bases from J; junction bases left unmatched: 4. The CDR3 DNA is TGCGCCAGCAGCGAGACTAGCGGGGGGGGCGAGACCCAGTACTTC. It encodes CASSETSGGGETQYF.

The rearrangement uses TRBV4-3 and TRBJ2-1, with D perhaps TRBD1 or TRBD2 (5 bases each). Trimming shortened V by 0 bases and J by 3 bases, and 9 bases separated the two germline ends. This CDR3 has 15 amino acids. Germline lookup yields CDR1 LGHNA and CDR2 YSLEER. CDR3 sequence: CASSQDPGRYNEQFF. The CDR3 DNA follows: TGCGCCAGCAGCCAAGATCCGGGACGCTACAATGAGCAGTTCTTC.

This clone was seen once. The chain is built from TRBV5-1 and TRBJ2-7, with 11 bases matching TRBD1. The CDR3 contains 15 residues. J gave up 6 bases and V 3 bases, and 8 bases lay outside the gene matches. Per the germline V gene, CDR1 is SGHRS and CDR2 is YFSETQ. CDR3 sequence: CASSSQPGTGGEQYF. The CDR3 coding sequence is TGCGCCAGCAGCTCCCAGCCGGGGACAGGGGGCGAGCAGTACTTC.

Regarding this clone: One junction end does not reproduce the germline sequence, and a read error may be involved. The genes are TRBV30 and TRBJ2-1, with 11 nucleotides matching TRBD2. CDR1 is GTSNPN and CDR2 is SVGIG in the germline V gene (reference sequence). The CDR3 is 12 amino acids. The CDR3 loop reads CIGTSGYNEQFF. For the CDR3, the DNA is TGCATCGGGACTAGCGGTTACAATGAGCAGTTCTTC. The full variable domain, in which reference TRBV30 and TRBJ2-1 provide the parts outside the CDR3, is SQTIHQWPATLVQPVGSPLSLECTVEGTSNPNLYWYRQAAGRGLQLLFYSVGIGQISSEVPQNLSASRPQDRQFILSSKKLLLSDSGFYLCIGTSGYNEQFFGPGTRLTVL.

The V gene is TRBV7-2, the J gene TRBJ2-6; the D is unclear. This CDR3 region has 15 residues. CDR1 SGHTA and CDR2 FQGNSA come from the germline V gene. V was trimmed by 2 bases and J by 0 bases, leaving 5 bases between them. CDR3 region: CASSLWDSGANVLTF. CDR3 in DNA: TGTGCCAGCAGCTTATGGGACTCTGGGGCCAACGTCCTGACTTTC.

This clone was found once. The chain combines TRBV18 with TRBJ2-3; perhaps TRBD1 as D (5 bases). V lost 3 bases and J lost 7, with 17 bases in between. Germline V gives CDR1 KGHSH, CDR2 LQKENI. This CDR3 has 15 residues. CDR3 loop: CASSPDILQANTQYF. In DNA form, the CDR3 reads TGTGCCAGCTCACCTGATATCTTACAGGCTAATACGCAGTATTTT.

This chain links TRBV2 with TRBJ1-6; D is undetermined. CDR1 is SNHLY, CDR2 FYNNEI, per germline. The CDR3 sequence is 13 residues long. V lost 6 bases and J lost 2, with 5 bases in between. CDR3 DNA sequence: TGTGCCAGCAGGGTGGCCTATAATTCACCCCTCCACTTT. This sequence encodes CASRVAYNSPLHF.

A few counts support this clone. This chain links TRBV14 with TRBJ2-7, with a tentative D call TRBD1 (6 bases). From germline, CDR1 is SGHDN and CDR2 FVKESK. The CDR3 runs to 12 residues. Trimming pared 4 bases from V and 4 bases from J, leaving 8 bases between. CDR3 nucleotides: TGTGCCAGCAGCCCACAGGGTTACGAGCAGTACTTC. Amino acid sequence: CASSPQGYEQYF.

This clone was observed a few times. The rearrangement uses TRBV6-5 and TRBJ2-5; weak D call: TRBD1 (6 bases). Germline V lookup: CDR1 MNHEY, CDR2 SVGAGI. This CDR3 has 14 amino acids. V lost 6 bases and J lost 4, with 15 bases in between. CDR3 sequence: CASRNTGQIETQYF. CDR3 DNA: TGTGCCAGCAGAAACACTGGACAGATAGAGACCCAGTACTTC.

The rearrangement joins TRBV7-9 to TRBJ2-1, with 10 positions matching TRBD2. Losses at the gene ends were 3 bases for V and 10 bases for J; bases not matched to a gene: 3. The CDR3 spans 13 residues. The germline V gene encodes CDR1 SEHNR and CDR2 FQNEAQ (reference sequence). The CDR3 DNA is TGTGCCAGCAGCTTCCTAGCGGGAGTAGAGCAGTTCTTC. Protein product: CASSFLAGVEQFF.

The chain joins TRBV6-5 to TRBJ1-1; D gene ambiguous. The CDR3 is 13 residues long. V shed 6 bases and J shed 0 bases, with 8 bases lying between them. In germline, CDR1 is MNHEY, CDR2 SVGAGI. CDR3 coding DNA: TGTGCCAGCAGGAGCCAGATGAACACTGAAGCTTTCTTT. Amino acid sequence: CASRSQMNTEAFF.

The J gene is TRBJ2-7, the V gene TRBV9; 8 positions agree with TRBD1. From germline, CDR1 is SGDLS and CDR2 YYNGEE. The V segment lost 4 bases and the J segment 4 bases; nucleotides outside the gene matches: 10. The CDR3 has 15 residues. The CDR3 DNA follows: TGTGCCAGCAGCCCCCTCCAGGGGGCTATATACGAGCAGTACTTC. It specifies CASSPLQGAIYEQYF.

This clone has only a few counts. This chain links TRBV7-9 with TRBJ2-5; D gene unclear. The CDR3 totals 14 residues. Trimming removed 0 bases at V and 1 base at J, with 6 bases between. CDR1 SEHNR and CDR2 FQNEAQ come from the germline V gene (reference sequence). The CDR3, as DNA: TGTGCCAGCAGCTTAGCTAGGAGCCAAGAGACCCAGTACTTC. It encodes CASSLARSQETQYF.

This clone has a single count. This sequence joins TRBV7-2 and TRBJ2-1; D tentatively fits TRBD1 or TRBD2 (6 bases each). V was cut by 7 bases and J by 4 bases, with 14 bases left in between. Per the germline V gene, CDR1 is SGHTA and CDR2 is FQGNSA. The CDR3 spans 14 residues. The CDR3 DNA is TGTGCCAGCATCGAAGGGGGGAGTTACAATGAGCAGTTCTTC. Its translation is CASIEGGSYNEQFF.

The rearrangement joins TRBV19 to TRBJ1-5; the match to TRBD1 covers 8 bases. The CDR3 loop spans 16 amino acids. V was clipped by 7 bases and J by 1 base; unmatched bases: 9. Germline V lookup: CDR1 LNHDA, CDR2 SQIVND (reference sequence). The CDR3 loop is CASTPGQGQSNQPQHF. The CDR3 nucleotides read TGTGCCAGTACCCCCGGACAGGGACAAAGCAATCAGCCCCAGCATTTT.

The V call is TRBV6-5, the J call TRBJ2-7; 7 bases agree with TRBD1. Germline CDR1 and CDR2: MNHEY and SVGAGI. This CDR3 comprises 13 residues. The V segment lost 2 bases and the J segment 3 bases; nucleotides outside the gene matches: 1. This chain's CDR3 is CASSYDRVYEQYF. The CDR3 nucleotides read TGTGCCAGCAGTTACGACAGGGTCTACGAGCAGTACTTC.

By share, this clone ranks as medium-sized (0.01 to 0.1%). This rearrangement joins TRBV12-5 to TRBJ1-1; perhaps TRBD1 as D (5 bases). This CDR3 is 13 amino acids long. Trimming took off 1 base at V and 7 bases at J, with 10 bases between the two ends. The V gene's germline CDR1 is LGHNT and CDR2 FRNRAP. CDR3: CASGLEGWGEAFF. In DNA, the CDR3 is TGTGCTAGTGGTTTGGAGGGGTGGGGTGAAGCTTTCTTT.

V and J are TRBV15 and TRBJ2-5; tentatively, D is TRBD2 (6 bases). CDR1 is LNHNV and CDR2 is YYDKDF in the germline V gene (reference sequence). The germline V and J ends were trimmed by 0 bases and 2 bases, with 10 bases remaining between them. This CDR3 comprises 15 residues. This CDR3 reads CATSRDGAGQETQYF. CDR3 nucleotides: TGTGCCACCAGCAGAGATGGGGCGGGACAAGAGACCCAGTACTTC.

The gene calls are TRBV7-2 and TRBJ2-1; the D gene is possibly TRBD2 (7 bases). With 1 base removed from V and 9 bases from J, the gap between germline ends came to 16 bases. CDR3 length: 15 amino acids. Looked up from germline, CDR1 is SGHTA and CDR2 is FQGNSA. CDR3 region: CASSLVLGGEGEQFF. Here the CDR3 DNA reads TGTGCCAGCAGCTTAGTTCTAGGGGGGGAGGGTGAGCAGTTCTTC.

This sequence joins TRBV5-4 and TRBJ2-3; the D call may be TRBD1 or TRBD2 (5 bases each). Per germline, CDR1 SGHNT and CDR2 YYREEE (reference sequence). Trimming removed 2 bases from V and 4 bases from J, with 14 bases in between. The CDR3 runs 15 residues. CDR3 DNA sequence: TGTGCCAGCAGCTTCGACTTAATGGGGGCAGATACGCAGTATTTT. This encodes CASSFDLMGADTQYF. Supplemented by reference TRBV5-4 and TRBJ2-3, the full variable domain reads ETGVTQSPTHLIKTRGQQVTLRCSSQSGHNTVSWYQQALGQGPQFIFQYYREEENGRGNFPPRFSGLQFPNYSSELNVNALELDDSALYLCASSFDLMGADTQYFGPGTRLTVL.

This chain joins TRBV9 and TRBJ2-3, with TRBD2 matching over 7 bases. CDR3 length: 14 residues. J lost 2 bases, V lost 3 bases, and 3 bases had no gene match. Per the germline V gene, CDR1 is SGDLS and CDR2 is YYNGEE. CDR3 sequence (DNA): TGTGCCAGCAGCGCCCGGGACTACACAGATACGCAGTATTTT. Protein: CASSARDYTDTQYF.

This rearrangement joins TRBV27 to TRBJ1-2; D may be TRBD1 (5 bases). The V end lost 6 bases, the J end lost 8 bases, and 19 bases lay between the germline ends. This CDR3 region has 14 residues. Germline-derived CDR1 and CDR2 are MNHEY and SMNVEV (reference sequence). In DNA, the CDR3 is TGTGCCAGCAGGGACACCACTCCCTCATGGGGCTACACCTTC. Encoded protein: CASRDTTPSWGYTF.

This chain links TRBV29-1 with TRBJ2-5; D perhaps matches TRBD2 (7 bases). Trimming stripped 8 bases from V and 5 bases from J, with 15 bases between. Germline assignment: CDR1 SQVTM and CDR2 ANQGSEA. CDR3 length: 12 amino acids. CDR3 coding DNA: TGCAGCTCGTACAGGGAGGGGGAGACCCAGTACTTC. Translating gives CSSYREGETQYF. The full variable domain, with the rest looked up from reference TRBV29-1 and TRBJ2-5, is SAVISQKPSRDICQRGTSLTIQCQVDSQVTMMFWYRQQPGQSLTLIATANQGSEATYESGFVIDKFPISRPNLTFSTLTVSNMSPEDSSIYLCSSYREGETQYFGPGTRLLVL.

The chain combines TRBV9 with TRBJ2-3; D uncertain. The CDR3 spans 13 residues. Germline V gives CDR1 SGDLS, CDR2 YYNGEE. V was clipped by 2 bases and J by 5 bases, with 9 bases between them. The CDR3 sequence is CASSVHAEDTQYF. CDR3 in DNA: TGTGCCAGCAGCGTTCACGCGGAAGATACGCAGTATTTT.

V and J are TRBV7-6 and TRBJ1-1; a possible D gene is TRBD1 (6 bases). The ends were cut back, 5 bases at V and 3 bases at J, with 10 bases in the middle. The CDR3 sequence is 13 residues long. Looked up from germline, CDR1 is SGHVS and CDR2 is FNYEAQ. The CDR3 sequence: CASSREGDTEAFF. CDR3 nucleotide sequence: TGTGCCAGCAGCCGGGAGGGGGACACTGAAGCTTTCTTT.

The chain couples TRBV10-2 to TRBJ2-5, with 8 nucleotides matching TRBD2. CDR1 and CDR2 (germline): WSHSY, SAAADI. The CDR3 totals 12 residues. J gave up 2 bases and V 8 bases, and 1 base lay outside the gene matches. The CDR3 sequence: CASAGGQETQYF. CDR3 sequence (DNA): TGCGCCAGCGCGGGGGGTCAAGAGACCCAGTACTTC.